The entry that follows covers one T cell receptor (beta chain) sequence. Measured with immunoSEQ multiplex PCR; TCRdb has only the in-frame clones, and not every one. The table records approximately 720,000 clones, under 95% of them present only once. The CDR3 runs 13 residues. Germline lookup yields CDR1 MNHEY and CDR2 SVGAGI. V shed 0 bases and J shed 7 bases, with 9 bases lying between them. Naivety among CD8 cells was defined by CD45RO negativity and positive CCR7 selection, thereby excluding terminally differentiated effector memory CD45RA+ cells. These data belong to a study of shared clonotypes between healthy human individuals.

This receptor was obtained from a man between 25 and 39 years old in good health. Sequencing was done on a sample of naive CD8+ T cells sorted from blood. J is TRBJ1-2 and V is TRBV6-5, with D unclear. CDR3 sequence (DNA): TGTGCCAGCAGTTACTCCGTCAATAGTGGCTACACCTTC. As protein: CASSYSVNSGYTF.